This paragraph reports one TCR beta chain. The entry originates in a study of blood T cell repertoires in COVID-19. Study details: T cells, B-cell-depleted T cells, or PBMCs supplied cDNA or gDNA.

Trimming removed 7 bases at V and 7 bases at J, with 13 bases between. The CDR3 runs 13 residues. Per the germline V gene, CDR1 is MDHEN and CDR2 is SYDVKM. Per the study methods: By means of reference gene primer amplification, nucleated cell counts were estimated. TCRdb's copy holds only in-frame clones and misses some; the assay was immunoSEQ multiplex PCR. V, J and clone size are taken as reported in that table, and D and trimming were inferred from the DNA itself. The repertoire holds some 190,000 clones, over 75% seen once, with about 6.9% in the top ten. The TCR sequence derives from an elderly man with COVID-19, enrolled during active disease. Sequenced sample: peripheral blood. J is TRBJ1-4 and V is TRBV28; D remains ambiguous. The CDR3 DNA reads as TGTGCCAGCAACCGGATCAGAGGTGAAAAACTGTTTTTT. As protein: CASNRIRGEKLFF.